These 19 T cell receptor beta chains were all obtained from the same sample, sequenced in a study of blood T cell repertoires in COVID-19. Assay: immunoSEQ multiplex PCR; the TCRdb copy retains only in-frame clones and omits some. Found here are a few hundred thousand clones, about 89% of them singletons; the top ten hold approximately 1.8%. Sequenced: PBMCs or T cells enriched from blood (not recorded which). The receptors stem from a man between 35 and 55 years old in a cohort exposed to, infected with or recovered from COVID-19 (not recorded which).

The rearrangement uses TRBV7-9 and TRBJ1-3; unclear D gene. In germline, CDR1 is SEHNR, CDR2 FQNEAQ (reference sequence). The CDR3 is made up of 15 amino acids. V was cut by 5 bases and J by 1 base, with 12 bases left in between. CDR3 sequence (DNA): TGTGCCAGCAGCCCTCTCTCGCGTTCTGGAAACACCATATATTTT. Its translation: CASSPLSRSGNTIYF.

This chain joins TRBV16 and TRBJ2-1, with D hard to call. This CDR3 region has 12 residues. V lost 4 bases and J 9 bases, leaving 10 bases between the germline ends. In germline, CDR1 is KGHSY, CDR2 FQNENV. This chain's CDR3 is CASSLLSPEQFF. DNA for the CDR3: TGTGCCAGCAGCCTATTATCCCCTGAGCAGTTCTTC. The full variable domain, its missing parts supplied by reference TRBV16 and TRBJ2-1, is GEEVAQTPKHLVRGEGQKAKLYCAPIKGHSYVFWYQQVLKNEFKFLISFQNENVFDETGMPKERFSAKCLPNSPCSLEIQATKLEDSAVYFCASSLLSPEQFFGPGTRLTVL.

The V and J genes are TRBV14 and TRBJ2-1; possible D gene TRBD2, 6 bases. CDR3 length equals 15 residues. The V gene's germline CDR1 is SGHDN and CDR2 FVKESK. Trimming removed 6 bases from V and 0 bases from J, with 12 bases in between. The DNA for the CDR3 is TGTGCCAGCAGTGTAGCGGAAAGCTCCTACAATGAGCAGTTCTTC. This sequence encodes CASSVAESSYNEQFF.

The table lists this clone with a few counts. This chain links TRBV4-1 with TRBJ1-3, with a possible D match to TRBD1 (6 bases). Germline assignment: CDR1 MGHRA and CDR2 YSYEKL. This CDR3 comprises 17 residues. The ends were cut back, 1 base at V and 2 bases at J, with 15 bases in the middle. For the CDR3, the DNA is TGCGCCAGCAGCCAAGTTCCCCAGGGGACCCCTGGAAACACCATATATTTT. This encodes CASSQVPQGTPGNTIYF.

V usage is TRBV27 and J usage is TRBJ2-2; 7 bases match TRBD1. The CDR3 length is 18 residues. Germline CDR1 MNHEY, CDR2 SMNVEV (reference sequence). J lost 6 bases, V lost 0 bases, and 13 bases had no gene match. This CDR3 is CASSLSPPGTEVPGELFF. CDR3 bases: TGTGCCAGCAGTTTATCTCCCCCCGGGACAGAGGTCCCCGGGGAGCTGTTTTTT.

The chain joins TRBV27 to TRBJ2-2; D might be TRBD2 (7 bases). CDR3 length: 16 amino acids. CDR1 and CDR2 from the germline V gene are MNHEY and SMNVEV (reference sequence). V dropped 6 bases and J dropped 4 bases, with 18 bases sitting between them. CDR3 sequence: CASSIGGGRVTGELFF. The CDR3 bases are TGTGCCAGCAGCATTGGCGGGGGCCGGGTCACCGGGGAGCTGTTTTTT.

Here the CDR3 DNA reads TGTGCCAGCAGGAACCCCCTAGCGGTTATCAGCTCCTACAATGAGCAGTTCTTC. It specifies CASRNPLAVISSYNEQFF. V usage is TRBV2 and J usage is TRBJ2-1; the match to TRBD2 covers 7 bases. The ends lost 6 bases at V and 0 bases at J; junction bases unmatched: 14. CDR3 size: 18 residues. CDR1 SNHLY and CDR2 FYNNEI come from the germline V gene.

This clone was seen once. The rearrangement joins TRBV19 to TRBJ2-3, with TRBD1 matching over 8 bases. The germline gives CDR1 LNHDA, CDR2 SQIVND (reference sequence). The junction had 15 bases not matched to a gene; V was cut back by 7 bases and J by 6 bases. The CDR3 extends over 16 amino acids. CDR3 residues: CASNPLGDRGGDTQYF. The CDR3 coding sequence is TGTGCCAGTAACCCTCTGGGCGACAGGGGCGGGGATACGCAGTATTTT.

This clone has only a few counts. The chain uses TRBV5-6 and TRBJ1-1; D is perhaps TRBD1 (5 bases). V lost 3 bases, J lost 7 bases, and 19 bases lay in between. The germline CDR1 and CDR2 sequences are SGHDT and YYEEEE. The length of the CDR3 is 15 residues. This CDR3 is CASSSGGLSHGEAFF. The CDR3 DNA follows: TGTGCCAGCAGCTCCGGGGGACTTTCCCATGGTGAAGCTTTCTTT.

This chain joins TRBV21-1 and TRBJ2-2; the D call of TRBD2 is as the table states it, not checked on the DNA. TRBV21-1 is described as a pseudogene. The CDR3 has 23 residues. Here the CDR3 reads CASSTPPLLAGLPKFANTGELFF. As DNA, the CDR3 is TGTGCCAGCAGCACTCCGCCTTTACTAGCGGGACTCCCCAAGTTCGCGAACACCGGGGAGCTGTTTTTT.

The genes are TRBV28 and TRBJ2-1, with 8 bases fitting TRBD1. V lost 4 bases to trimming and J lost 5 bases; unmatched junction nucleotides: 10. The CDR3 is 16 residues long. The germline V gene encodes CDR1 MDHEN and CDR2 SYDVKM. The chain's CDR3 is CASSSLTGTGHNEQFF. The CDR3 DNA is TGTGCCAGCAGTTCCCTTACCGGGACAGGCCACAATGAGCAGTTCTTC.

This clone was seen a handful of times. V and J are TRBV25-1 and TRBJ1-1; D may be TRBD1 (5 bases). V shed 0 bases and J shed 4 bases, with 9 bases lying between them. The CDR3 consists of 14 residues. Germline CDR1 is MGHDK and CDR2 is SYGVNS. The CDR3 region is CASSEYIGATEAFF. Here the CDR3 DNA reads TGTGCCAGCAGTGAATATATAGGGGCCACTGAAGCTTTCTTT.

The J gene is TRBJ2-7, the V gene TRBV5-1, with D tentatively TRBD2 (6 bases). This CDR3 is 15 amino acids long. In germline, CDR1 is SGHRS, CDR2 YFSETQ. Between the trimmed V and J ends, which lost 4 bases and 5 bases, there was a span of 19 bases. CDR3 bases: TGCGCCAGCAGCATGTCGGGACTCCTTAGGGACGAGCAGTACTTC. Protein: CASSMSGLLRDEQYF.

The V and J genes are TRBV10-3 and TRBJ2-2, with a possible D match to TRBD1 (5 bases). Germline values: CDR1 ENHRY, CDR2 SYGVKD. The length of the CDR3 is 14 residues. The V gene lost 2 bases and the J gene lost 3 bases, with 7 bases spanning the gap. The CDR3 bases are TGTGCCATCAGTGAGGTACAGGACACCGGGGAGCTGTTTTTT. Protein sequence: CAISEVQDTGELFF.

This rearrangement joins TRBV14 to TRBJ1-1, with 7 bases that match TRBD1. This CDR3 has 14 amino acids. The J segment lost 6 bases and the V segment lost 6 bases, leaving 10 bases of the junction unmatched. Germline V CDR1 and CDR2: SGHDN, FVKESK. For the CDR3, the DNA is TGTGCCAGCAGAATAACAGGGGATGGGGCTGAAGCTTTCTTT. It encodes CASRITGDGAEAFF. Full variable domain (missing parts from reference TRBV14 and TRBJ1-1): EAGVTQFPSHSVIEKGQTVTLRCDPISGHDNLYWYRRVMGKEIKFLLHFVKESKQDESGMPNNRFLAERTGGTYSTLKVQPAELEDSGVYFCASRITGDGAEAFFGQGTRLTVV.

The chain recombines TRBV6-1 with TRBJ1-3; no definite D call. This CDR3 spans 17 amino acids. With 4 bases removed from V and 3 bases from J, the gap between germline ends came to 19 bases. Germline CDR1 and CDR2: MNHNS and SASEGT. For the CDR3, the DNA is TGTGCCAGCAGTGGAGAGCCCGGAGGGAACTTTGGAAACACCATATATTTT. Residues: CASSGEPGGNFGNTIYF.

This sequence joins TRBV6-5 and TRBJ1-4; unclear D gene. CDR1 is MNHEY, CDR2 SVGAGI, per germline. With 4 bases removed from V and 0 bases from J, the gap between germline ends came to 3 bases. The CDR3 consists of 13 residues. Here the CDR3 reads CASSSTTNEKLFF. CDR3 sequence (DNA): TGTGCCAGCAGTTCAACAACTAATGAAAAACTGTTTTTT.

This rearrangement joins TRBV19 to TRBJ1-1; TRBD1 matches 8 bases. Per germline, CDR1 LNHDA and CDR2 SQIVND (reference sequence). V gave up 5 bases and J gave up 3 bases; unmatched junction bases: 14. The CDR3 is 17 amino acids. This CDR3 reads CASSLARTGRVDTEAFF. The CDR3 nucleotides read TGTGCCAGTAGTCTCGCACGGACAGGGAGGGTGGACACTGAAGCTTTCTTT.

V gene TRBV19 combines with J gene TRBJ1-4, with 9 bases lining up with TRBD1. Trimming took 4 bases from V and 8 from J; bases not matched to a gene: 5. Germline CDR1 is LNHDA and CDR2 is SQIVND (reference sequence). This CDR3 is 14 amino acids long. The CDR3 coding sequence is TGTGCCAGTAGTACCGGGACAGGGAACGAAAAACTGTTTTTT. It translates to CASSTGTGNEKLFF.